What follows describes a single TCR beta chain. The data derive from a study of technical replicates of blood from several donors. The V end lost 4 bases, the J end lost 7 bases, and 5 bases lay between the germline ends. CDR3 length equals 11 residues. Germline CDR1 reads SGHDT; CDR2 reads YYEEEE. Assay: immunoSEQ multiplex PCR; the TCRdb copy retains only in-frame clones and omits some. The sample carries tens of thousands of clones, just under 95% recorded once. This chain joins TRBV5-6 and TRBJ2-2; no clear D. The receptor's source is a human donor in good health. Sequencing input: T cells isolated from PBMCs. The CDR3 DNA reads TGTGCCAGCAGCCTGTACGGGGAGCTGTTTTTT. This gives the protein CASSLYGELFF.